This T cell receptor (beta chain) came from a study of OX40 agonist ivuxolimab in advanced cancers. Study in general: Three patients, one with hepatocellular carcinoma and two with cutaneous melanoma, achieved partial responses. Study outcomes and limitations: In general, CD8+ T cells held more expanded clones than CD4+ did, on average.

Of note for this clone: Its specificity is not known. At one of its ends the junction is not consistent with the germline gene, which may arise from a read error.

On cycle 4 day 1 and cycle 7 day 1, as well as at baseline, blood was sampled. Repertoires were generated with immunoSEQ multiplex PCR, while TCRdb's copy carries only in-frame clones and drops some. There are some 39,000 clones in the sample; around 89% occur only once, and about 4.3% lies in the top ten. Germline V CDR1 and CDR2: SSHAT, FNYEAQ (reference sequence). The CDR3 totals 16 residues. The starting material was CD4+ or CD8+ T cells sorted from blood, obtained in a trial of the OX40 agonist ivuxolimab. J is TRBJ2-2 and V is TRBV7-7, with 9 bases matching TRBD2. The TCR was taken from an adult with an advanced solid tumor such as melanoma, head and neck, liver or kidney cancer. The CDR3 is CASSSRLADSTGELFF. The CDR3 DNA reads as TGTGCTAGCAGCTCCCGACTAGCGGACTCCACCGGGGAGCTGTTTTTT.